Listed below are T cell receptor beta chains from one sample, sequenced in a study of blood T cell repertoires in COVID-19. TCRdb's copy holds only in-frame clones and misses some; the assay was immunoSEQ multiplex PCR. Among hundreds of thousands of clones listed, about 85% were seen once. Sequenced: PBMCs or T cells enriched from blood (not recorded which). These receptors came from a woman under 30 with acute COVID-19. CDR3s leave out the opening cysteine and the closing phenylalanine or tryptophan.

ASSPRAGELF	TRBV7-9	TRBJ2-2
ASSVEGTSSLETQY	TRBV9	TRBJ2-5
ATHLGGPHQPQH	TRBV15	TRBJ1-5
ASSFRDSREQY	TRBV28	TRBJ2-7
AISLGTVRNEQF	TRBV10-3	TRBJ2-1
ATSLSISGANVLT	TRBV15	TRBJ2-6
ASCRMGSCSYGYT	TRBV28	TRBJ1-2
SVALLNTEAF	TRBV29-1	TRBJ1-1
ATRGRGQY	TRBV13	TRBJ2-3
ATSIEYHEQY	TRBV15	TRBJ2-7
ASSDTTGGGYT	TRBV6-4	TRBJ1-2
ASSDGEKQETQY	TRBV28	TRBJ2-5
ATSDFQDRGKGEQF	TRBV24-1	TRBJ2-1
ASSLAIGVLQPQH	TRBV7-9	TRBJ1-5
SVGHLQNIQY	TRBV29-1	TRBJ2-4
ASSPEGSRKTQY	TRBV18	TRBJ2-5
ASSPGLAIYEQY	TRBV2	TRBJ2-7
ATSIGENTEAF	TRBV15	TRBJ1-1
ASSVTPTGAYEQY	TRBV9	TRBJ2-7
ASSHTDTGELF	TRBV3-1/TRBV3-2	TRBJ2-2
ASSPPAGGASGNTIY	TRBV18	TRBJ1-3
ASSYLLAGINEQF	TRBV6-5	TRBJ2-1
ASTGKPYAGNTIY	TRBV19	TRBJ1-3
ASSLSQGLYEKLF	TRBV11-2	TRBJ1-4
ASSLGGSGRGGDTQY	TRBV7-8	TRBJ2-3
ASSQDPGSGNEQY	TRBV4-3	TRBJ2-7
ASSAGRDTDTQY	TRBV7-9	TRBJ2-3
ASIGGQGINTEAF	TRBV28	TRBJ1-1
ASSPGTGTYNSPLH	TRBV5-6	TRBJ1-6
ASSPSGQEHYGYT	TRBV18	TRBJ1-2
ASSEGFRGHYQPQH	TRBV6-1	TRBJ1-5
ASSFGAGNQPQH	TRBV27	TRBJ1-5
ASSLGTAFEKLF	TRBV5-5	TRBJ1-4
ASGTGELKGINEKLF	TRBV3-1/TRBV3-2	TRBJ1-4
ASRPGVDTEAF	TRBV10-1	TRBJ1-1
ASSVGNGGSYEQY	TRBV9	TRBJ2-7
ASSRKGTSGLYNEQF	TRBV3-1/TRBV3-2	TRBJ2-1
ASSRLYNQPQH	TRBV3-1/TRBV3-2	TRBJ1-5
ATSKKISGTYGYT	TRBV15	TRBJ1-2
ASSPFTGTRVNEQF	TRBV28	TRBJ2-1
ASSPKGSGQGVGEQF	TRBV18	TRBJ2-1
ASSSQRQVANSPLH	TRBV13	TRBJ1-6
ASSILGGANTEAF	TRBV6-2/TRBV6-3	TRBJ1-1
ASSLRGLALQETQY	TRBV3-1/TRBV3-2	TRBJ2-5
ASSLNRGEKLF	TRBV7-2	TRBJ1-4
ASSSHRGTEAF	TRBV4-3	TRBJ1-1
ASSLNYRLGVSDTQY	TRBV11-2	TRBJ2-3
ASSYRTGGTEAF	TRBV5-4	TRBJ1-1